The 11 T cell receptor beta chains below all came from one sample that was sequenced in a study of vaccination effects on CD4 cells after COVID-19. Libraries were prepared by immunoSEQ multiplex PCR; TCRdb keeps only in-frame clonotypes and omits some of them. The sample holds tens of thousands of clones, about 78% seen once. Pools of viral peptides were used by the ViraFEST assay to expand antigen-specific CD4+ T cells ahead of sequencing. Cells that had been cultured for roughly eleven days were the source of isolated CD4+ T cells. This person caught SARS-CoV-2 sometime from March to December 2020, and PCR testing confirmed the infection. Their antigen targets remain unknown. Sequencing was performed on CD4+ T cells from PBMCs cultured with HCoV-NL63 spike peptides, taken before COVID-19 vaccination. These TCRs come from a human donor who had a prior SARS-CoV-2 infection.

The CDR3 region is CASSSVSGSQPQHF. The CDR3 bases are TGCGCCAGCAGTTCGGTTTCTGGCTCCCAGCCCCAGCATTTT. The rearrangement uses TRBV5-1 and TRBJ1-5, with D uncertain. The CDR3 totals 14 residues. Trimming shortened V by 5 bases and J by 7 bases, and 16 bases separated the two germline ends. The germline V gene encodes CDR1 SGHRS and CDR2 YFSETQ.

In its sample, this clone was seen once. V usage is TRBV7-8 and J usage is TRBJ1-1; tentative D call: TRBD1 (5 bases). Germline CDR1 SGHVS, CDR2 FQNEAQ. CDR3 length: 13 residues. Trimming pared 2 bases from V and 4 bases from J, leaving 8 bases between. The CDR3 here is CASSLSGGTEAFF. The CDR3 DNA reads TGTGCCAGCAGCTTATCCGGGGGCACTGAAGCTTTCTTT.

The V and J genes are TRBV19 and TRBJ1-3; D perhaps matches TRBD1 (5 bases). The CDR3 sequence is 16 residues long. Trimming cost V 8 bases and J 0 bases, with 17 bases left between them. Germline V lookup: CDR1 LNHDA, CDR2 SQIVND (reference sequence). The CDR3 is CASQWTRGDSGNTIYF. CDR3 sequence (DNA): TGTGCCAGTCAATGGACAAGGGGCGACTCTGGAAACACCATATATTTT.

V and J are TRBV7-9 and TRBJ2-5; D possibly matches TRBD1 or TRBD2 (6 bases each). This CDR3 is built from 15 residues. The germline V gene encodes CDR1 SEHNR and CDR2 FQNEAQ (reference sequence). V was shortened by 3 bases and J by 5 bases, with 16 bases between the two germline ends. This CDR3 is CASSFLQGGPETQYF. In DNA, the CDR3 is TGTGCCAGCAGCTTCTTACAAGGGGGGCCGGAGACCCAGTACTTC.

The V gene is TRBV7-9, the J gene TRBJ1-2; TRBD1 might be the D (5 bases). Trimming took 5 bases from V and 7 from J, leaving 20 bases between them. This CDR3 is built from 15 residues. Germline V lookup: CDR1 SEHNR, CDR2 FQNEAQ (reference sequence). The CDR3 bases are TGTGCCAGCAGCCCCCGAAGCCAGGGAGTAAGTGGCTACACCTTC. Protein: CASSPRSQGVSGYTF.

The chain has TRBV30 and TRBJ1-1, with 8 bases identical to TRBD1. There are 12 residues in the CDR3. Per germline, CDR1 GTSNPN and CDR2 SVGIG (reference sequence). The trim removed 4 bases at V and 6 bases at J, leaving 4 bases unmatched. The CDR3 sequence: CAWTGGFAEAFF. In DNA, the CDR3 is TGTGCCTGGACAGGGGGCTTCGCTGAAGCTTTCTTT.

The rearrangement joins TRBV7-2 to TRBJ2-1, with D maybe TRBD2 (7 bases). Germline CDR1 SGHTA, CDR2 FQGNSA. Trimming left V 1 base short and J 4 bases short, with 17 bases between. The CDR3 consists of 17 residues. This chain's CDR3 is CASSLDFGGGIYNEQFF. Here the CDR3 DNA reads TGTGCCAGCAGCTTAGATTTTGGGGGGGGCATATACAATGAGCAGTTCTTC. Looking up the rest from reference TRBV7-2 and TRBJ2-1 gives the full variable domain: GAGVSQSPSNKVTEKGKDVELRCDPISGHTALYWYRQSLGQGLEFLIYFQGNSAPDKSGLPSDRFSAERTGGSVSTLTIQRTQQEDSAVYLCASSLDFGGGIYNEQFFGPGTRLTVL.

This sequence joins TRBV2 and TRBJ2-5; D remains ambiguous. The length of the CDR3 is 15 residues. V was shortened by 4 bases and J by 0 bases, with 12 bases between the two germline ends. From germline, CDR1 is SNHLY and CDR2 FYNNEI. The CDR3, as DNA: TGTGCCAGCAGTGTCCGGGCAGGATACCAAGAGACCCAGTACTTC. This translates into CASSVRAGYQETQYF.

The chain has TRBV5-4 and TRBJ2-3, with TRBD2 identical over 8 bases. CDR1 and CDR2 from the germline V gene are SGHNT and YYREEE (reference sequence). After removal of 4 bases from V and 0 bases from J, the junction contained 7 bases not matched to a gene. The CDR3 is made up of 16 amino acids. This chain's CDR3 is CASSPRSSGSTDTQYF. The CDR3 DNA follows: TGTGCCAGCAGCCCGAGGTCTAGCGGGAGCACAGATACGCAGTATTTT. Complete variable domain (other parts from reference TRBV5-4 and TRBJ2-3): ETGVTQSPTHLIKTRGQQVTLRCSSQSGHNTVSWYQQALGQGPQFIFQYYREEENGRGNFPPRFSGLQFPNYSSELNVNALELDDSALYLCASSPRSSGSTDTQYFGPGTRLTVL.

This clone was seen only a few times. The chain is built from TRBV14 and TRBJ2-3; D tentatively fits TRBD1 or TRBD2 (5 bases each). V lost 3 bases to trimming and J lost 2 bases, with 24 bases between them. CDR3 length: 19 amino acids. Germline values: CDR1 SGHDN, CDR2 FVKESK. The CDR3 sequence is CASSHFSGRDLYNTDTQYF. CDR3 in DNA: TGTGCCAGCAGCCACTTCTCGGGGCGAGACCTATACAACACAGATACGCAGTATTTT.

The rearrangement uses TRBV6-5 and TRBJ2-6; D not certain. The CDR3 covers 14 residues. Germline CDR1 reads MNHEY; CDR2 reads SVGAGI. V was shortened by 6 bases and J by 1 base, with 7 bases between the two germline ends. The CDR3: CASRVGSGANVLTF. CDR3 in DNA: TGTGCCAGCAGAGTCGGTTCTGGGGCCAACGTCCTGACTTTC.